Described below is a single T cell receptor (beta chain) sequence and its context. What it recognizes is unknown. The sample originates from a study of cytomegalovirus exposure and HLA in healthy donors. Study-wide background: The 120 validation repertoires and the 666 first-cohort repertoires shared a platform, a later analysis reported.

TCRdb's copy holds only in-frame clones and misses some; the assay was immunoSEQ multiplex PCR. The sample consists of approximately 200,000 clones, around 88% of them appearing once. Findings and limits, study-wide: The finding came from a later analysis; first-cohort TCR clusters tended to co-occur in the roughly 110 validation repertoires. Cytomegalovirus-associated status was assigned to 150 to 200 TCR beta chains. Rare sequences made up most TCRs, while some public TCRs were found in many donors.

The sequence derives from a woman aged 18-29 years in good health and CMV-seronegative. Sequences were obtained from PBMCs.

Here the CDR3 reads CASSPLEGGGEAFF. In nucleotides, the CDR3 is TGTGCCAGCAGCCCCTTGGAAGGGGGTGGTGAAGCTTTCTTT. The chain links TRBV6-6 to TRBJ1-1; tentatively, D is TRBD1 (6 bases). The V end was cut by 6 bases, the J end by 7 bases, with 18 bases between. CDR1 MNHNY and CDR2 SVGAGI come from the germline V gene (reference sequence). The CDR3 is 14 amino acids.